This T cell receptor beta chain stems from a study of blood T cell repertoires in COVID-19. Turning to the study itself: The study drew acute and convalescent COVID-19 samples from the United States, Italy and Spain. PBMCs, B-cell-depleted T cells, or T cells provided the cDNA or gDNA that made up the material.

Germline CDR1 is LGHDT and CDR2 is YNNKEL (reference sequence). The V end lost 2 bases, the J end lost 2 bases, and 16 bases lay between the germline ends. The CDR3 totals 16 residues. Authors' methods: Nucleated cell number was recorded as an estimate derived from reference gene primer amplification. The assay was immunoSEQ multiplex PCR, and TCRdb's table has in-frame clones only and misses some. V and J calls and clone size are as listed in that table; D and trimming were resolved from the DNA. Counted here are approximately 80,000 clones, 90% occurring once; the ten biggest clones make up around 0.96%.

This TCR derives from a woman in her forties or fifties in a cohort sampled during active COVID-19. The chain recombines TRBV3-1 (or the pseudogene TRBV3-2) with TRBJ2-7, with D possibly being TRBD2 (6 bases). The sequenced sample was peripheral blood. CDR3 loop: CASSQSKGSGAYEQYF. CDR3 coding DNA: TGTGCCAGCAGCCAATCTAAGGGTAGCGGCGCCTACGAGCAGTACTTC.